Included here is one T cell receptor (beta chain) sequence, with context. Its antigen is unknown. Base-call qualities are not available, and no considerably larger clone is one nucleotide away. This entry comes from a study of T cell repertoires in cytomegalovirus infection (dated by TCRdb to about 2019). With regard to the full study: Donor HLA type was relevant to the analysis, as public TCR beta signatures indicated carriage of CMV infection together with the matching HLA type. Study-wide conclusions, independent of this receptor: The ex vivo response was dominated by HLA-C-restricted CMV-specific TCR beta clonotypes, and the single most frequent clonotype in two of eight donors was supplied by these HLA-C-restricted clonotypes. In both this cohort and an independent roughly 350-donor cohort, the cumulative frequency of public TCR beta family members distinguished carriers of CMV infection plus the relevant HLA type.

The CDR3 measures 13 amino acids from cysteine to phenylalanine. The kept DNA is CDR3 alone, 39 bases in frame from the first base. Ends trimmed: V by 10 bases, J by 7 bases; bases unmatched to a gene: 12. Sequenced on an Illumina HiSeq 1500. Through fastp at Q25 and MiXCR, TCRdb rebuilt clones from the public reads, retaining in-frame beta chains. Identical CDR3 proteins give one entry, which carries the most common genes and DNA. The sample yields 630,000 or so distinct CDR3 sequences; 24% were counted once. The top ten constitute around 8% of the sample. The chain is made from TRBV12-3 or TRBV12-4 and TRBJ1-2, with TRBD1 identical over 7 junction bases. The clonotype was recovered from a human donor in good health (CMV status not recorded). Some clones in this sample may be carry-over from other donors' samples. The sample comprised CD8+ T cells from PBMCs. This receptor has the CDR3 CANRSDRVGGYTF. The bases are TGTGCCAACAGGTCTGACAGGGTCGGTGGCTACACCTTC.